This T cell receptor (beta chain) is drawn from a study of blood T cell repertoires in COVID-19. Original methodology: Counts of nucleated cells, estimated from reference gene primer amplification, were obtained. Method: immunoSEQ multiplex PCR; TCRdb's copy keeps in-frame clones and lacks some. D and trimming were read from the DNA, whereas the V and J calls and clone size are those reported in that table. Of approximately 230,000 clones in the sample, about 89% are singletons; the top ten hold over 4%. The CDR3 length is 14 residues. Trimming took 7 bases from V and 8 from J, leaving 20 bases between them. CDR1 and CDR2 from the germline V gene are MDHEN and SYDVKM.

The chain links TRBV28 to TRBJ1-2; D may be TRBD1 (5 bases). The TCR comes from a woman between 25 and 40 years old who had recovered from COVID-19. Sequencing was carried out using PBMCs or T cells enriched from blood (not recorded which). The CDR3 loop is CASTVSGTQTGYTF. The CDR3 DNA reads TGTGCCAGCACTGTATCCGGGACTCAAACAGGCTACACCTTC.